These T cell receptor beta chains were read from a single sample in a study of blood T cell repertoires in COVID-19. Sequencing was performed with immunoSEQ multiplex PCR; in TCRdb, only in-frame clones are kept and a portion is missing. The sample comprises hundreds of thousands of clones, 70% to 90% of which are singletons, and roughly 8% rests with the top ten. Sequencing was done on a sample of peripheral blood. The source is a woman between 50 and 59 years old with COVID-19, enrolled during active disease. Each CDR3 is given with its conserved first and last residue. A D gene is named only where the DNA matches it firmly. Rows give clone size only sometimes, using once, few, many, or a class for an expanded clone.

v_call	clone_size	d_call	j_call	cdr3_nt	cdr3_aa
TRBV6-5	NA	NA	TRBJ1-2	TGTGCCAGCAGAAAATGGTTGGGGACAAACTATGGCTACACCTTC	CASRKWLGTNYGYTF
TRBV6-5	NA	NA	TRBJ1-2	TGTGCCAGCAGGGACACGCTGGGCTACACCTTC	CASRDTLGYTF
TRBV6-2/TRBV6-3	once	TRBD1	TRBJ1-2	TGTGCCAGCAGCAGCAGGCTAGACAGGGCGGTTAGTGGCTACACCTTC	CASSSRLDRAVSGYTF
TRBV30	NA	NA	TRBJ2-3	TGTGCCTGGTGCCAGGGTCTCCTCCGCACAGATACGCAGTATTTT	CAWCQGLLRTDTQYF
TRBV3-1/TRBV3-2	NA	NA	TRBJ1-4	TGTGCCAGCAGCCAATGGGGGTCGACAGGCGTGGAAAAACTGTTTTTT	CASSQWGSTGVEKLFF
TRBV4-2	NA	NA	TRBJ2-1	TGTGCCAGCAGCCAAGATCGCCCTATTGCTTCTGTACGAAACTCCTACAATGAGCAGTTCTTC	CASSQDRPIASVRNSYNEQFF
TRBV4-1	NA	TRBD1	TRBJ2-7	TGCGCCAGCAGCCAAGATAGGGGGCCATTTGAGCAGTACTTC	CASSQDRGPFEQYF
TRBV2	NA	NA	TRBJ2-1	TGTGCCAGCAGTGACCCTGTCCCGGGCAATGAGCAGTTCTTC	CASSDPVPGNEQFF
TRBV6-6	NA	NA	TRBJ2-3	TGTGCCAGCAGTGTCCTAGGGGGAGATACGCAGTATTTT	CASSVLGGDTQYF
TRBV7-2	NA	NA	TRBJ2-1	TGTGCCAGCAGCTTAGTGCCGGGGGGCGTCCACAATGAGCAGTTCTTC	CASSLVPGGVHNEQFF
TRBV27	NA	TRBD1	TRBJ2-7	TGTGCCAGCGGACAGGGGCCGTACGAGCAGTACTTC	CASGQGPYEQYF
TRBV11-2	once	NA	TRBJ2-1	TGTGCCAGCAGCCCACCCCAGGGTTGGCGGAGAGCCTACAATGAGCAGTTCTTC	CASSPPQGWRRAYNEQFF
TRBV2	NA	TRBD1	TRBJ2-2	TGTGCCAGCAGTGGGTCGACAGGGTTGAACACCGGGGAGCTGTTTTTT	CASSGSTGLNTGELFF
TRBV30	NA	NA	TRBJ1-1	TGTGCCTGGACCCTAGGGGCAGCACCTGAAGCTTTCTTT	CAWTLGAAPEAFF
TRBV18	once	TRBD1	TRBJ1-5	TGTGCCAGCTCAACACAGGGGGATCAGCCCCAGCATTTT	CASSTQGDQPQHF
TRBV7-9	NA	NA	TRBJ1-1	TGTGCCAGCTTCCTCGGACACATGAACACTGAAGCTTTCTTT	CASFLGHMNTEAFF
TRBV20-1	NA	NA	TRBJ1-2	TGCAGTGCTCACCTAAACTATGGCTACACCTTC	CSAHLNYGYTF
TRBV18	NA	TRBD1	TRBJ2-1	TGTGCCAGCTCACCAGGGCAGGGGGCAGGTGAGCAGTTCTTC	CASSPGQGAGEQFF
TRBV30	NA	NA	TRBJ2-3	TGTGCCTGGCTACAGGGAGATACGCAGTATTTT	CAWLQGDTQYF
TRBV19	NA	NA	TRBJ1-5	NA	CASTSGTASNQPQHF
TRBV27	few	TRBD1	TRBJ1-6	TGTGCCAGCAGTTTTGGGACAGGGGGGGATTCACCCCTCCACTTT	CASSFGTGGDSPLHF
TRBV3-1/TRBV3-2	NA	TRBD2	TRBJ2-7	TGTGCCAGCAGTCTGGCCACTAGCGGGATCTACGAGCAGTACTTC	CASSLATSGIYEQYF
TRBV3-1/TRBV3-2	NA	NA	TRBJ2-3	TGTGCCAGCAGCCAAGAGCGGATTCGGGGGGATACGCAGTATTTT	CASSQERIRGDTQYF
TRBV29-1	few	TRBD1	TRBJ1-4	TGCAGCGCCACGGGACAGGGTTGGGAAAAACTGTTTTTT	CSATGQGWEKLFF
TRBV30	NA	TRBD1	TRBJ1-5	TGTGCCCTTGACAGGGGCGGCAATCAGCCCCAGCATTTT	CALDRGGNQPQHF
TRBV27	NA	TRBD1	TRBJ1-6	TGTGCCAGCAGTACACGACAGGGCAGATTAACCCTCCACTTT	CASSTRQGRLTLHF
TRBV18	NA	NA	TRBJ2-7	TGTGCCAGCCCCCAGGGCACGGAAACCTACGAGCAGTACTTC	CASPQGTETYEQYF
TRBV2	NA	TRBD1	TRBJ2-7	TGTGCCAGCAGTGAAAGACCTGGACAGGGCTACGAGCAGTACTTC	CASSERPGQGYEQYF
TRBV9	once	NA	TRBJ2-3	TGTGCCAGCAGCGCGGACTCCCTCGGAGATACGCAGTATTTT	CASSADSLGDTQYF
TRBV27	few	NA	TRBJ1-1	TGTGCCAGCAGCCCTCGACACAACACTGAAGCTTTCTTT	CASSPRHNTEAFF
TRBV27	NA	NA	TRBJ1-5	TGTGCCAGCAGACAGGGTTTACATCAGCCCCAGCATTTT	CASRQGLHQPQHF
TRBV9	NA	TRBD2	TRBJ2-1	TGTGCCAGCAGCGTGGGACTAGCGGGGAACAATGAGCAGTTCTTC	CASSVGLAGNNEQFF
TRBV28	once	TRBD1	TRBJ2-4	TGTGCCAGCAGTTTCCCCCTTGACAGGGTGGATAAAAACATTCAGTACTTC	CASSFPLDRVDKNIQYF
TRBV6-4	NA	NA	TRBJ2-2	TGTGCCAGCAGTAAGGGCCGGGATGTCGGGGAGCTGTTTTTT	CASSKGRDVGELFF
TRBV7-3	NA	TRBD2	TRBJ2-3	TGTGCCAGCAGCCCCCGTACTAGCGGGGGCACAGATACGCAGTATTTT	CASSPRTSGGTDTQYF
TRBV5-5	NA	NA	TRBJ1-2	TGTGCCAGCAGCTTGGAAGGGTCAGGGAACTATGGCTACACCTTC	CASSLEGSGNYGYTF
TRBV5-4	NA	NA	TRBJ1-3	TGTGCCAGCAGCTTGAGTGGGGGGTACTTGGACACCATATATTTT	CASSLSGGYLDTIYF